The 7 T cell receptor beta chains listed next were all sequenced from one sample in a study of cytomegalovirus exposure and HLA in healthy donors. A multiplex PCR was run with 60 Vbeta primers and 13 Jbeta primers. Data came from immunoSEQ multiplex PCR; TCRdb stores just in-frame clones and leaves some out. This table has around 150,000 clones, roughly 85% appearing once. The sequenced sample was PBMCs. The receptors come from a man aged 35 to 55 in good health and CMV-seropositive.

This chain joins TRBV7-8 and TRBJ2-1, with TRBD2 matching over 8 bases. V was pared by 5 bases and J by 6 bases, with 15 bases of the junction left unmatched. Germline V gene lookup returns CDR1 SGHVS and CDR2 FQNEAQ. The CDR3 has 17 residues. The CDR3, as DNA: TGTGCCAGCAGCAAAAGGTCTTCAGCGGGAGTAGTCAATGAGCAGTTCTTC. This encodes CASSKRSSAGVVNEQFF.

This chain connects TRBV5-1 to TRBJ1-1; 8 nucleotides align to TRBD1. This CDR3 region has 14 residues. Germline V gene data show CDR1 as SGHRS and CDR2 as YFSETQ. Trimming cost V 0 bases and J 5 bases; bases outside gene matches: 3. The DNA of the CDR3 is TGCGCCAGCAGCTTGGGGACAGGGTCAACTGAAGCTTTCTTT. It translates to CASSLGTGSTEAFF.

V and J are TRBV10-3 and TRBJ1-1, with D perhaps TRBD1 (5 bases). The germline V gene encodes CDR1 ENHRY and CDR2 SYGVKD. There are 15 residues in the CDR3. V lost 5 bases, J lost 0 bases, and 13 bases lay in between. CDR3 protein: CAISTGLRLNTEAFF. In nucleotides, the CDR3 is TGTGCCATCAGTACGGGACTTCGCCTGAACACTGAAGCTTTCTTT.

The J gene is TRBJ1-3, the V gene TRBV28, with D possibly TRBD1 on 5 matching bases. Trimming took 2 bases from V and 0 from J, leaving 8 bases between them. The CDR3 has 15 residues. CDR1 and CDR2 from the germline V gene are MDHEN and SYDVKM. The CDR3 DNA sequence: TGTGCCAGCAGTTTAGGGGCGGTCTCTGGAAACACCATATATTTT. Amino acid sequence: CASSLGAVSGNTIYF. Full variable domain (rest looked up from reference TRBV28 and TRBJ1-3): DVKVTQSSRYLVKRTGEKVFLECVQDMDHENMFWYRQDPGLGLRLIYFSYDVKMKEKGDIPEGYSVSREKKERFSLILESASTNQTSMYLCASSLGAVSGNTIYFGEGSWLTVV.

The chain recombines TRBV9 with TRBJ2-7; 10 bases agree with TRBD2. The CDR3 contains 15 residues. Per the germline V gene, CDR1 is SGDLS and CDR2 is YYNGEE. J was trimmed by 1 base and V by 0 bases; bases with no gene match: 1. The CDR3 reads CASSVGAGGSYEQYF. The CDR3 DNA sequence: TGTGCCAGCAGCGTAGGAGCGGGAGGGTCCTACGAGCAGTACTTC.

This clone was picked up a small number of times. The V call is TRBV5-1, the J call TRBJ1-4; D is possibly TRBD1 (6 bases). This CDR3 contains 16 residues. The germline V gene encodes CDR1 SGHRS and CDR2 YFSETQ. Trimming stripped 4 bases from V and 2 bases from J, with 15 bases between. CDR3 residues: CASSQTGFSTNEKLFF. The CDR3, as DNA: TGCGCCAGCAGCCAGACAGGCTTCTCGACTAATGAAAAACTGTTTTTT.

The CDR3, as DNA: TGTGCCAGCGCGGGACGGGTGGAAACTCAGCCCCAGCATTTT. This gives the protein CASAGRVETQPQHF. The V and J genes are TRBV2 and TRBJ1-5, with D maybe TRBD1 (5 bases). Between the trimmed V and J ends, which lost 8 bases and 6 bases, there was a span of 17 bases. Germline V lookup: CDR1 SNHLY, CDR2 FYNNEI. The CDR3 spans 14 residues.